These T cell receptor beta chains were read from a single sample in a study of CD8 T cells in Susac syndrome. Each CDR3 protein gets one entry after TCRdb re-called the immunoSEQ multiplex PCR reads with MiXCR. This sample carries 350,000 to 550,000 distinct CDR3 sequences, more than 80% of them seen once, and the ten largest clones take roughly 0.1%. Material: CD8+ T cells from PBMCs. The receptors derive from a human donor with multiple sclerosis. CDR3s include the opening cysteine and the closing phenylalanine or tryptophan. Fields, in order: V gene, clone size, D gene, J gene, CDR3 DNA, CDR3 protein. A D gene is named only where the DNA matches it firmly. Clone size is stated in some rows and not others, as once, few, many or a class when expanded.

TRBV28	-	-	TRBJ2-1	TGTGCCAGCAGTCTACGGGATCTCTCTGAGCAGTTCTTC	CASSLRDLSEQFF
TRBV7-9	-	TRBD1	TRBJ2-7	TGTGCCAGCAGCTCGCAGGGGGACGAGCAGTACTTC	CASSSQGDEQYF
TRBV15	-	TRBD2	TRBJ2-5	TGTGCCACCAGCGGACTAGCCCAAGAGACCCAGTACTTC	CATSGLAQETQYF
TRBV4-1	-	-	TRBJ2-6	TGCGCCAGCAGCCAATACTGGCTCTCTGGGGCCAACGTCCTGACTTTC	CASSQYWLSGANVLTF
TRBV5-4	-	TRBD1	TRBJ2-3	TGTGCCAGCAGCTTGGTCGGGACAGTCCCTTGGAGCACAGATACGCAGTATTTT	CASSLVGTVPWSTDTQYF
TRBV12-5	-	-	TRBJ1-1	TGTGCTAGTGGTTTAGGTGACGAAGGGCAGGGGCGTTTGGACACTGAAGCTTTCTTT	CASGLGDEGQGRLDTEAFF
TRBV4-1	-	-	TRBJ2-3	TGCGCCACCTCCCCAGGGGGGACTCACACAGATACGCAGTATTTT	CATSPGGTHTDTQYF
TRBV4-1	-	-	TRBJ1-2	TGCGCCAGCAGCCAAGATGAAAGGGACGAGTACTATGGCTACACCTTC	CASSQDERDEYYGYTF
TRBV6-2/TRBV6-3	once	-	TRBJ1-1	TGTGCCAGCCGCGTCCACACACTCGACAAATACGAGGGACGCGACTCTCCTAACACTGAAGCTTTCTTT	CASRVHTLDKYEGRDSPNTEAFF
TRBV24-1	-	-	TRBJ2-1	TGTGCCACCAGTGGAGGAGCCGAGGGGATTGAGCAGTTCTTC	CATSGGAEGIEQFF
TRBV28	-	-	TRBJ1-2	TGTGCCAGCAGTTCCGGCCTACCAGCTAACTATGGCTACACCTTC	CASSSGLPANYGYTF
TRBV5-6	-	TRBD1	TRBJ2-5	TGTGCCAGCAGCTTGGGGACAGGGGGCGACTACCAAGAGACCCAGTACTTC	CASSLGTGGDYQETQYF
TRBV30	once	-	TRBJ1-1	TGTGCCTGGAGGATGGGGACCACTGAAGCTTTCTTT	CAWRMGTTEAFF